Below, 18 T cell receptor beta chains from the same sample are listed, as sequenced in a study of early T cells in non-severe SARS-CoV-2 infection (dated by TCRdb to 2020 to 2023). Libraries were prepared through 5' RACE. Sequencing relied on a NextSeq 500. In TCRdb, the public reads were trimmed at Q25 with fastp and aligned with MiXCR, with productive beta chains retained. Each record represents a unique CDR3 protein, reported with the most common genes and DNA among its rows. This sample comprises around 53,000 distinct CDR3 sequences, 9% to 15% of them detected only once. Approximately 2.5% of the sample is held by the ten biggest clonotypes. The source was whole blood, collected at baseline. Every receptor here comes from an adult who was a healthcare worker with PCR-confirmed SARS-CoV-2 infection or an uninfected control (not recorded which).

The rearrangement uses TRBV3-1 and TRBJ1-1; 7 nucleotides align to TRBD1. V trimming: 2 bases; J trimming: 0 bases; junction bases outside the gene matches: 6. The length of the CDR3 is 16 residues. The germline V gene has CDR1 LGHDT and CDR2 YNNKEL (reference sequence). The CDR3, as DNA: TGTGCCAGCAGCCAAATGACAGGGATCTTGAACACTGAAGCTTTCTTT. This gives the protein CASSQMTGILNTEAFF.

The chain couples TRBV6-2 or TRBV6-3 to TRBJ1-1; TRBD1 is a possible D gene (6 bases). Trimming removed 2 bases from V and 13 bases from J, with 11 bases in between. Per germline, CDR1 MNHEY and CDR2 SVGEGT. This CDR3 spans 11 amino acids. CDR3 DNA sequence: TGTGCCAGCAGTTACCCAGGGGAGGGTTTCTTT. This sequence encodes CASSYPGEGFF.

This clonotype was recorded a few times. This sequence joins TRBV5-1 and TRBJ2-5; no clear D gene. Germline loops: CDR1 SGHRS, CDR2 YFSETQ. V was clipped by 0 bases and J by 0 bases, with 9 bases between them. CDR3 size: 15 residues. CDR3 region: CASSLGRTYQETQYF. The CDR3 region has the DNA TGCGCCAGCAGCTTGGGACGTACTTACCAAGAGACCCAGTACTTC.

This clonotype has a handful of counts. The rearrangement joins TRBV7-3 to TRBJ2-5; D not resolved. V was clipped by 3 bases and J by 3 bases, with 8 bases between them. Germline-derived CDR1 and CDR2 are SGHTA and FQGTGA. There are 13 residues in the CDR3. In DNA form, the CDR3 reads TGTGCCAGCAGCTTCTCGAGTGAAGAGACCCAGTACTTC. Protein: CASSFSSEETQYF.

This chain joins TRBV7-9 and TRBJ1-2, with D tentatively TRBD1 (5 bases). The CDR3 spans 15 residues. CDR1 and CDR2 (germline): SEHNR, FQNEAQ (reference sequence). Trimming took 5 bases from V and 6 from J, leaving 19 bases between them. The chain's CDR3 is CASSQHKGKMDGYTF. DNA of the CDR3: TGTGCCAGCAGCCAGCACAAGGGGAAGATGGATGGCTACACCTTC.

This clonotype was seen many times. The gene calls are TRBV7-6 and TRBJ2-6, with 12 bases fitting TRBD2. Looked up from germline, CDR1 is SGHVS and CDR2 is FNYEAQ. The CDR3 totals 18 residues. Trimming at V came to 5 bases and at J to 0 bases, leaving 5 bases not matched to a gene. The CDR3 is CASSPRLAGVSGANVLTF. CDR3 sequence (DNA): TGTGCCAGCAGCCCTCGACTAGCGGGAGTCTCTGGGGCCAACGTCCTGACTTTC.

The CDR3 nucleotides are TGTGCCAGCTCACCAATGCGGGCGGCCTATGGCTACACCTTC. Its protein product is CASSPMRAAYGYTF. The rearrangement links TRBV18 to TRBJ1-2; D gene unclear. The germline CDR1 and CDR2 sequences are KGHSH and LQKENI. V was cut by 2 bases and J by 4 bases, with 11 bases left in between. This CDR3 comprises 14 residues.

Here the CDR3 reads CASSQGERLAGGYEQFF. The CDR3 region has the DNA TGTGCCAGCAGCCAAGGGGAAAGACTAGCGGGAGGCTATGAGCAGTTCTTC. V gene TRBV4-2 combines with J gene TRBJ2-1; 13 bases are a match to TRBD2. The ends lost 1 base at V and 8 bases at J; junction bases unmatched: 8. The V gene's germline CDR1 is LGHNA and CDR2 YNFKEQ. The CDR3 has 17 residues.

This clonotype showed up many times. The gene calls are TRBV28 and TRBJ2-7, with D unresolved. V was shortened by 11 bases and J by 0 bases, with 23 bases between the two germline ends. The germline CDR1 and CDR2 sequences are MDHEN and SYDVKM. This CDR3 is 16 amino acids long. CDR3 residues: CACRSAHPRSSYEQYF. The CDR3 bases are TGTGCCTGCCGGAGCGCACACCCTAGGAGCTCCTACGAGCAGTACTTC.

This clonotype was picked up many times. This chain's CDR3 is CASSLVGRPYEQYF. Written as DNA, the CDR3 is TGTGCCAGCAGTTTAGTGGGGAGGCCCTACGAGCAGTACTTC. V and J are TRBV12-3 or TRBV12-4 and TRBJ2-7; weak D call: TRBD2 (6 bases). The CDR3 has 14 residues. V lost 1 base and J lost 2, with 9 bases in between.

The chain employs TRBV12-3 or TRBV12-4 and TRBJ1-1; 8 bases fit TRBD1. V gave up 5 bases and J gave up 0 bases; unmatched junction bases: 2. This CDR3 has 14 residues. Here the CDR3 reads CASSNRGMNTEAFF. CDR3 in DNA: TGTGCCAGCAGTAACAGGGGGATGAACACTGAAGCTTTCTTT.

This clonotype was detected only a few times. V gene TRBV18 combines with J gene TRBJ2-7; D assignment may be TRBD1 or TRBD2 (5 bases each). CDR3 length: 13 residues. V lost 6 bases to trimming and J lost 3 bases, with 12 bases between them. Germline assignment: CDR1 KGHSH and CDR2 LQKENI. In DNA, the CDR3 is TGTGCCAGCTCGACCGGGGACGGCTACGAGCAGTACTTC. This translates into CASSTGDGYEQYF. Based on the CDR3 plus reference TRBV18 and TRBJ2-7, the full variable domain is NAGVMQNPRHLVRRRGQEARLRCSPMKGHSHVYWYRQLPEEGLKFMVYLQKENIIDESGMPKERFSAEFPKEGPSILRIQQVVRGDSAAYFCASSTGDGYEQYFGPGTRLTVT.

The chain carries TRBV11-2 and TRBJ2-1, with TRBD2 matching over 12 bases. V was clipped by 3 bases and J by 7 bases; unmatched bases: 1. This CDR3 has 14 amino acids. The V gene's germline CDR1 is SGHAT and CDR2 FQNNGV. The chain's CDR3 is CASSFGLAGNEQFF. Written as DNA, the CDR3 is TGTGCCAGCAGCTTCGGACTAGCGGGGAATGAGCAGTTCTTC.

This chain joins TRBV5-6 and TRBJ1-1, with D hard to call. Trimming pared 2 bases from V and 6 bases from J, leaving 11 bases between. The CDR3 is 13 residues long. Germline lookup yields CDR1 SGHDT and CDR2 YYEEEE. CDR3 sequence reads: CASSLQRVPEAFF. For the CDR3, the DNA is TGTGCCAGCAGCTTACAACGGGTGCCTGAAGCTTTCTTT.

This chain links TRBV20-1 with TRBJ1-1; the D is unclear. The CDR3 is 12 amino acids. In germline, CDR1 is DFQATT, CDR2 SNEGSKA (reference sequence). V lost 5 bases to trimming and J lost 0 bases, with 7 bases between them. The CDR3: CSAGWVNTEAFF. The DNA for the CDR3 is TGCAGTGCTGGCTGGGTGAACACTGAAGCTTTCTTT.

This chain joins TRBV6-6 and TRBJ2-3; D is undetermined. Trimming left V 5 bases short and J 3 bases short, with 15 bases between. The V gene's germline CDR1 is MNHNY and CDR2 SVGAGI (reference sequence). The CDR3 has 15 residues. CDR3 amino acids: CASSTAERGTDTQYF. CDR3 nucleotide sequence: TGTGCCAGCAGTACTGCGGAGAGAGGTACAGATACGCAGTATTTT.

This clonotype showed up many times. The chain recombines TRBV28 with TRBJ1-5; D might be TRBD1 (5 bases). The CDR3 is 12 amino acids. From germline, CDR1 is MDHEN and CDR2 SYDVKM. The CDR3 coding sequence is TGTGCGGGGGGTACCACGGGACAGCCCCAGCATTTT. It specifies CAGGTTGQPQHF. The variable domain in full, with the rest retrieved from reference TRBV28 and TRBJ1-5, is DVKVTQSSRYLVKRTGEKVFLECVQDMDHENMFWYRQDPGLGLRLIYFSYDVKMKEKGDIPEGYSVSREKKERFSLILESASTNQTSMYLCAGGTTGQPQHFGDGTRLSIL.

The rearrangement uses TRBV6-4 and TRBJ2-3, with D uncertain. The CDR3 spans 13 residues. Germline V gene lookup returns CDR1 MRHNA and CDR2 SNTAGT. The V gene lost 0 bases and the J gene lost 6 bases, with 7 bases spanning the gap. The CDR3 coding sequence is TGTGCCAGCAGTGACTCGATTCAGGATACGCAGTATTTT. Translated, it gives CASSDSIQDTQYF.